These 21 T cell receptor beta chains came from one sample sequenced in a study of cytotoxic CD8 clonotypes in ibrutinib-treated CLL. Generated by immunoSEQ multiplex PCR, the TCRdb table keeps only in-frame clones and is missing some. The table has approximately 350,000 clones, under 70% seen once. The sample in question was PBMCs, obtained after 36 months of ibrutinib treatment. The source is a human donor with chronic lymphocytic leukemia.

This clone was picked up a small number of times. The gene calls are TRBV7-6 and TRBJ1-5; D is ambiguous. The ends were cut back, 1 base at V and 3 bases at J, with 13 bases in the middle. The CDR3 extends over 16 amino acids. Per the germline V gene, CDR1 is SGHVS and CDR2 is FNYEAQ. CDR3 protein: CASSLVGGLTNQPQHF. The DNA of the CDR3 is TGTGCCAGCAGCTTAGTGGGAGGGCTGACCAATCAGCCCCAGCATTTT.

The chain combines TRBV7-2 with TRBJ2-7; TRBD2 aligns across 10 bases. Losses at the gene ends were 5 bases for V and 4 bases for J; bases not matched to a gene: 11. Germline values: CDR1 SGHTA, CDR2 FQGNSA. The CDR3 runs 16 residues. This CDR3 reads CASSRVLAGAMYEQYF. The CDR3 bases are TGTGCCAGCAGCCGGGTCCTAGCGGGAGCTATGTACGAGCAGTACTTC.

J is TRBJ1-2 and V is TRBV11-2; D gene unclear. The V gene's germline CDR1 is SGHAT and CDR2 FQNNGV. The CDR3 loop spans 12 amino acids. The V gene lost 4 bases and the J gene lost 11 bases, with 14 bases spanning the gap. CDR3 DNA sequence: TGTGCCAGCAGCTCCGTAGAGGGTCGGTACACCTTC. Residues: CASSSVEGRYTF.

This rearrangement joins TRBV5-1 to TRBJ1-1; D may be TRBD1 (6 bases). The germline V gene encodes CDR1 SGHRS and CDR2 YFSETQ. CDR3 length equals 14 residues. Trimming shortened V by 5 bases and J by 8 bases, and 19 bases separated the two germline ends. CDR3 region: CASRPPGARWEAFF. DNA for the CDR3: TGCGCCAGCAGGCCGCCGGGGGCACGTTGGGAAGCTTTCTTT.

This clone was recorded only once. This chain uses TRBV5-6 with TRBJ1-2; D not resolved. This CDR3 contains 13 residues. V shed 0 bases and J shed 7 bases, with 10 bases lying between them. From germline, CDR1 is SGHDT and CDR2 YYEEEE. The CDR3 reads CASSLAERPGYTF. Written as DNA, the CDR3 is TGTGCCAGCAGCTTGGCAGAGAGACCTGGCTACACCTTC. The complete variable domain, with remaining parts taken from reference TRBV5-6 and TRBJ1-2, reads DAGVTQSPTHLIKTRGQQVTLRCSPKSGHDTVSWYQQALGQGPQFIFQYYEEEERQRGNFPDRFSGHQFPNYSSELNVNALLLGDSALYLCASSLAERPGYTFGSGTRLTVV.

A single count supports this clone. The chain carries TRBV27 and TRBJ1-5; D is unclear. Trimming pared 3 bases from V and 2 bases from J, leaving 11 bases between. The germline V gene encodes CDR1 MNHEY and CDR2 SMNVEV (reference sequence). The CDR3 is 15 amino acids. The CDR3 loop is CASSFLPLGNQPQHF. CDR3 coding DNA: TGTGCCAGCAGTTTCCTCCCTTTAGGCAATCAGCCCCAGCATTTT.

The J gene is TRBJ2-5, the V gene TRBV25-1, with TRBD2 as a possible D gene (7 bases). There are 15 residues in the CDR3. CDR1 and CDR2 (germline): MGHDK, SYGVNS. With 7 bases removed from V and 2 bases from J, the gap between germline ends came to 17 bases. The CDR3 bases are TGTGCCAGCACCGAGGGGGAGGGCCTTCAAGAGACCCAGTACTTC. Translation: CASTEGEGLQETQYF.

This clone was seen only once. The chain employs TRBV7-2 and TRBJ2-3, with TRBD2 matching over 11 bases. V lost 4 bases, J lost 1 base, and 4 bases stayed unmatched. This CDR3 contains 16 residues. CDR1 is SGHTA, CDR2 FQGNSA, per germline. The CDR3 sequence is CASSSQLAGGTDTQYF. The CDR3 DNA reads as TGTGCCAGCAGCTCACAACTAGCGGGGGGCACAGATACGCAGTATTTT.

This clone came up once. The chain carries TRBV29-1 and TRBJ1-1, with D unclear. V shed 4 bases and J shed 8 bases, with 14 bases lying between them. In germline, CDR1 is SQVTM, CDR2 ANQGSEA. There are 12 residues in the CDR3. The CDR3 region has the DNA TGCAGCGTTGTATCTAAACGGACCGAAGCTTTCTTT. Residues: CSVVSKRTEAFF. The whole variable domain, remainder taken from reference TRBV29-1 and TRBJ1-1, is SAVISQKPSRDICQRGTSLTIQCQVDSQVTMMFWYRQQPGQSLTLIATANQGSEATYESGFVIDKFPISRPNLTFSTLTVSNMSPEDSSIYLCSVVSKRTEAFFGQGTRLTVV.

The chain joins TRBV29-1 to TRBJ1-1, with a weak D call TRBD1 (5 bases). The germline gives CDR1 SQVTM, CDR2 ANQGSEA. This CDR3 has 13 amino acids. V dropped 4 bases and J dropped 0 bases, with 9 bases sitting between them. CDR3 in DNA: TGCAGCGTTGGAGGGGCGATGAACACTGAAGCTTTCTTT. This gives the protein CSVGGAMNTEAFF. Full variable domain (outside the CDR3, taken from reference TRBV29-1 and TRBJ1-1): SAVISQKPSRDICQRGTSLTIQCQVDSQVTMMFWYRQQPGQSLTLIATANQGSEATYESGFVIDKFPISRPNLTFSTLTVSNMSPEDSSIYLCSVGGAMNTEAFFGQGTRLTVV.

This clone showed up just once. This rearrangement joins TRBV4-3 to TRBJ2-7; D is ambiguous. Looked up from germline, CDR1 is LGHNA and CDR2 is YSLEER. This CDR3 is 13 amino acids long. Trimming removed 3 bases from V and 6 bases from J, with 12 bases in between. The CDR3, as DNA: TGCGCCAGCAGCCATAACCGTAAAGGCGAGCAGTACTTC. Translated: CASSHNRKGEQYF.

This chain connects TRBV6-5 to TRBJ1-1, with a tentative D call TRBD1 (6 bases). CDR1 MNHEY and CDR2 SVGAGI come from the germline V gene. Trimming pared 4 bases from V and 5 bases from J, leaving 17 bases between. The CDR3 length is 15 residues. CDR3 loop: CASSSRGGGWTEAFF. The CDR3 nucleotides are TGTGCCAGCAGTTCTAGGGGAGGGGGTTGGACTGAAGCTTTCTTT.

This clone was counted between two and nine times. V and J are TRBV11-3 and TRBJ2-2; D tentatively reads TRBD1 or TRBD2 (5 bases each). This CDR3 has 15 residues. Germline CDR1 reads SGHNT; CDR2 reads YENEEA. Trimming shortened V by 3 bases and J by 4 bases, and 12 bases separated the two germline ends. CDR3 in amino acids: CASSFGGVGTGELFF. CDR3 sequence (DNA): TGTGCCAGCAGCTTTGGGGGAGTGGGCACCGGGGAGCTGTTTTTT.

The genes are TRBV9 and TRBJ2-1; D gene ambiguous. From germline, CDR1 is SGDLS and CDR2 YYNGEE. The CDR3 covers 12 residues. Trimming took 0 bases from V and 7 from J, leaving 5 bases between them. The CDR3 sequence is CASSVEQNEQFF. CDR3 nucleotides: TGTGCCAGCAGCGTAGAGCAAAATGAGCAGTTCTTC.

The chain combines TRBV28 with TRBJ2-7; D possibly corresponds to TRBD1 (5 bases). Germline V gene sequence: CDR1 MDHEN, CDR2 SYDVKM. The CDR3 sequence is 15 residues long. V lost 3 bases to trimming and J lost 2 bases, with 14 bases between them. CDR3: CASSFYRQITYEQYF. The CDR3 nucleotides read TGTGCCAGCAGTTTCTACCGACAGATAACCTACGAGCAGTACTTC. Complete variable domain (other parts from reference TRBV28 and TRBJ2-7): DVKVTQSSRYLVKRTGEKVFLECVQDMDHENMFWYRQDPGLGLRLIYFSYDVKMKEKGDIPEGYSVSREKKERFSLILESASTNQTSMYLCASSFYRQITYEQYFGPGTRLTVT.

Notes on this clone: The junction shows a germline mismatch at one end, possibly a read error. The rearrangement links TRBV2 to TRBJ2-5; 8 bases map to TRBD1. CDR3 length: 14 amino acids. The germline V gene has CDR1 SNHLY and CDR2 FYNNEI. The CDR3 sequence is CVSRDDRGKETQYF. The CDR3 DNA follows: TGTGTCAGCAGGGACGACAGGGGCAAGGAGACCCAGTACTTC.

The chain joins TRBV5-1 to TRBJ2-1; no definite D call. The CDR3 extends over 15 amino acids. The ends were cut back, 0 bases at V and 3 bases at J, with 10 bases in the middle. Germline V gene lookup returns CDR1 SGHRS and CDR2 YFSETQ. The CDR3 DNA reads TGCGCCAGCAGCTTGGTACGCCGCAGCTACAATGAGCAGTTCTTC. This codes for CASSLVRRSYNEQFF.

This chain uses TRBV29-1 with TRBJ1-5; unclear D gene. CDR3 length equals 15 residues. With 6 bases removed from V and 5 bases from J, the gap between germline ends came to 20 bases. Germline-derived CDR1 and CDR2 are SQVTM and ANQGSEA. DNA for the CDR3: TGCAGCGTAGATATACGGACGCCTCCTGATCAGCCCCAGCATTTT. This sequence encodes CSVDIRTPPDQPQHF.

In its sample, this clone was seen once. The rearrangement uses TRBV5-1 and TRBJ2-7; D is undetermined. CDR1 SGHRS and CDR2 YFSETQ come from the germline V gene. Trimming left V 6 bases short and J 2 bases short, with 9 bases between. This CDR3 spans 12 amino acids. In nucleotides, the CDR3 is TGCGCCAGCAAGGGTGCTGCCTACGAGCAGTACTTC. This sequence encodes CASKGAAYEQYF.

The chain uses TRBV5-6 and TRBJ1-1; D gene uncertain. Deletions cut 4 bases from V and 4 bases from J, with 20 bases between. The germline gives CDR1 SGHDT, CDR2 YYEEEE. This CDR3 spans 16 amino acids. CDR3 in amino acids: CASSPELVVSVTEAFF. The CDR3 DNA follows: TGTGCCAGCAGCCCAGAACTGGTGGTTAGCGTCACTGAAGCTTTCTTT.

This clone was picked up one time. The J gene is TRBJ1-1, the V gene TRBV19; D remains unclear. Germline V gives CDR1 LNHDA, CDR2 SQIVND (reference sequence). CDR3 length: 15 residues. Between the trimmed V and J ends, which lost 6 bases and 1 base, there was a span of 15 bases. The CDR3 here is CASRSTQTKNTEAFF. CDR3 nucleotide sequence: TGTGCCAGTAGGTCGACGCAGACGAAGAACACTGAAGCTTTCTTT.